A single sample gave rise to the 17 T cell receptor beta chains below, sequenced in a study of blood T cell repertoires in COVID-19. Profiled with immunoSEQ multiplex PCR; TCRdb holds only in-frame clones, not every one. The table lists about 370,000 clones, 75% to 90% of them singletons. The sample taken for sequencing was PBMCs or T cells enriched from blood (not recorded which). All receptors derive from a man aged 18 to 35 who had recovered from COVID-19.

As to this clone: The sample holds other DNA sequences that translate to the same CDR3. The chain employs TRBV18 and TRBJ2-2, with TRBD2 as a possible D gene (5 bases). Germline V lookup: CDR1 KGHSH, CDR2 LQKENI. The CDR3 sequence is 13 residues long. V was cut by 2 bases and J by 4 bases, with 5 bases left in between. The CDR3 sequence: CASSPSGTGELFF. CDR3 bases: TGTGCCAGCTCACCAAGCGGCACCGGGGAGCTGTTTTTT.

The DNA for the CDR3 is TGTGCCAGCAGCCCCTCGGGCAGGGGCTTCTCCTACGAGCAGTACTTC. It specifies CASSPSGRGFSYEQYF. The chain is built from TRBV11-2 and TRBJ2-7; D might be TRBD1 (6 bases). V was clipped by 5 bases and J by 0 bases, with 17 bases between them. Germline V gene sequence: CDR1 SGHAT, CDR2 FQNNGV. The CDR3 length is 16 residues. Using reference TRBV11-2 and TRBJ2-7 for the parts outside the CDR3, the full variable domain is EAGVAQSPRYKIIEKRQSVAFWCNPISGHATLYWYQQILGQGPKLLIQFQNNGVVDDSQLPKDRFSAERLKGVDSTLKIQPAKLEDSAVYLCASSPSGRGFSYEQYFGPGTRLTVT.

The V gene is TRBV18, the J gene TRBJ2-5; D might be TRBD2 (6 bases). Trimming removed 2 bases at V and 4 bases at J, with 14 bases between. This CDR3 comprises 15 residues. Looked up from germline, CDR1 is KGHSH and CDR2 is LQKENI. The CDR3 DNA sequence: TGTGCCAGCTCACCAGGGACTCCCCCGGGAGAGACCCAGTACTTC. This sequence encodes CASSPGTPPGETQYF.

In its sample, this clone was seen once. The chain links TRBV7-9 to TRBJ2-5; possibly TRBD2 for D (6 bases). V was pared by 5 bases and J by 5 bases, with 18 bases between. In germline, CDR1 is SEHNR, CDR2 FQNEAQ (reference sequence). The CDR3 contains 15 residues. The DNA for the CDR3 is TGTGCCAGCAGCCCTGGGACCCTTGGGAGGGAGACCCAGTACTTC. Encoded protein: CASSPGTLGRETQYF.

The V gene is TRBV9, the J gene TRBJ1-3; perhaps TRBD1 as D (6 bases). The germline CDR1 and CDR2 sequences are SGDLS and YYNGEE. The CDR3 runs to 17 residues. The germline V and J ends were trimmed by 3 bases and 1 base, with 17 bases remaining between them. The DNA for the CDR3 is TGTGCCAGCAGCGCAAGTAGCGCCGGACAGTCTGGAAACACCATATATTTT. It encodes CASSASSAGQSGNTIYF.

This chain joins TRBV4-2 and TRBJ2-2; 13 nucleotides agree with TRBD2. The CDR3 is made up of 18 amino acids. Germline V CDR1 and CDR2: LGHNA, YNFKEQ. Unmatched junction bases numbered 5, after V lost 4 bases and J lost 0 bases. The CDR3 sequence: CASSRQTSGRTNTGELFF. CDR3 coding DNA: TGTGCCAGCAGCCGCCAGACTAGCGGGAGGACGAACACCGGGGAGCTGTTTTTT.

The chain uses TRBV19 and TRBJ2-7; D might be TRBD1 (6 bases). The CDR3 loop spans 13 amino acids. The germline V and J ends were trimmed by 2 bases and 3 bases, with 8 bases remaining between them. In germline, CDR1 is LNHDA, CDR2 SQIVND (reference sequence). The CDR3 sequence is CASSINRDYEQYF. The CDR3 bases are TGTGCCAGTAGTATAAACAGGGACTACGAGCAGTACTTC. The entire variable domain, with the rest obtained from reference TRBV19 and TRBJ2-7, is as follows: DGGITQSPKYLFRKEGQNVTLSCEQNLNHDAMYWYRQDPGQGLRLIYYSQIVNDFQKGDIAEGYSVSREKKESFPLTVTSAQKNPTAFYLCASSINRDYEQYFGPGTRLTVT.

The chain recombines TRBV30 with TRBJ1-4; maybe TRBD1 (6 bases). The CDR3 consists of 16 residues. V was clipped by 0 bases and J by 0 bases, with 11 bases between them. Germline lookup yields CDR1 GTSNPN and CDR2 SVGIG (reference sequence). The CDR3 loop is CAWSVSGGATNEKLFF. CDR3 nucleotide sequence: TGTGCCTGGAGTGTATCTGGGGGCGCAACTAATGAAAAACTGTTTTTT. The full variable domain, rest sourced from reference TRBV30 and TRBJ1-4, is SQTIHQWPATLVQPVGSPLSLECTVEGTSNPNLYWYRQAAGRGLQLLFYSVGIGQISSEVPQNLSASRPQDRQFILSSKKLLLSDSGFYLCAWSVSGGATNEKLFFGSGTQLSVL.

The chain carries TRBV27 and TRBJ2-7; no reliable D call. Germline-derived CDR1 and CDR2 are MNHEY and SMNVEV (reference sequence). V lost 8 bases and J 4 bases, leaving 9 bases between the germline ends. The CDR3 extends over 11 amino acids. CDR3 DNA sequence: TGTGCCAGCGGGCTAAAATACGAGCAGTACTTC. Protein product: CASGLKYEQYF.

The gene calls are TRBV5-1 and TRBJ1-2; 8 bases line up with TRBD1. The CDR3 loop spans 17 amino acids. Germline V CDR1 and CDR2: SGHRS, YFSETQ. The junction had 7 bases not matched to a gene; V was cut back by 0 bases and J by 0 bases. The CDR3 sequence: CASSLGTGSFSNYGYTF. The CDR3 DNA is TGCGCCAGCAGCTTGGGGACAGGGTCCTTTTCTAACTATGGCTACACCTTC.

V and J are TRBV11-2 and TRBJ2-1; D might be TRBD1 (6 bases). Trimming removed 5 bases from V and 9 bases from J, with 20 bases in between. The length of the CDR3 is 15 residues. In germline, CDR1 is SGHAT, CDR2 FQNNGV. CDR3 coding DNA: TGTGCCAGCAGCCGATGGGCAGGGGAGATTGGTGAGCAGTTCTTC. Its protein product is CASSRWAGEIGEQFF.

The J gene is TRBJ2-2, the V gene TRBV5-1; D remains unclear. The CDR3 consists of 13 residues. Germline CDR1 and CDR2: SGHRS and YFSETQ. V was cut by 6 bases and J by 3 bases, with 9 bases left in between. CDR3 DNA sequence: TGCGCCAGCAATCAGGATTACACCGGGGAGCTGTTTTTT. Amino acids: CASNQDYTGELFF.

As DNA, the CDR3 is TGTGCCGACCCCAAGAAGGGGGGGCGAAATGAAGCTTTCTTT. Its protein product is CADPKKGGRNEAFF. The V gene is TRBV21-1, the J gene TRBJ1-1. TRBV21-1 is given as a pseudogene. The CDR3 has 14 amino acids.

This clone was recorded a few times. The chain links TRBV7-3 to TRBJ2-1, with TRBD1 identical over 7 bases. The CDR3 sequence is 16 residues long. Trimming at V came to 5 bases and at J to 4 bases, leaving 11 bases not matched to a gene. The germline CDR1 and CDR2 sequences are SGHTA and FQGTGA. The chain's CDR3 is CASSPLPGQSYNEQFF. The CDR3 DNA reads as TGTGCCAGCAGCCCGTTACCGGGACAGAGTTACAATGAGCAGTTCTTC.

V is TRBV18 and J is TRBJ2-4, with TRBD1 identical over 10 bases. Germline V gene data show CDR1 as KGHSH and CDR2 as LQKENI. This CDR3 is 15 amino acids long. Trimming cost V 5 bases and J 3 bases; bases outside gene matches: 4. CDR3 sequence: CASSRQGAGKNIQYF. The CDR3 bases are TGTGCCAGCTCAAGACAGGGGGCGGGCAAAAACATTCAGTACTTC.

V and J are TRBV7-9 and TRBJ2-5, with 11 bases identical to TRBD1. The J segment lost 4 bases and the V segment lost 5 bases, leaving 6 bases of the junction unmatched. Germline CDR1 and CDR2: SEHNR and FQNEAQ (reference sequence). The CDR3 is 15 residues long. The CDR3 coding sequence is TGTGCCAGCAGCCCAGGGACAGGGGGTGGAGAGACCCAGTACTTC. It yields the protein CASSPGTGGGETQYF.

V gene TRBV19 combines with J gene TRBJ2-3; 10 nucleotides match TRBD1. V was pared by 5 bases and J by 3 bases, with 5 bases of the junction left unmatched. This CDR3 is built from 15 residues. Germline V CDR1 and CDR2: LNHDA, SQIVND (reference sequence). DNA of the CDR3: TGTGCCAGTAGTCTCCCGGGACAGGGGACAGATACGCAGTATTTT. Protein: CASSLPGQGTDTQYF.